These 3 T cell receptor beta chains share one sample of origin, sequenced in a study of cytomegalovirus exposure and HLA in healthy donors. PCR used 60 Vbeta primers and 13 Jbeta primers. Assay used: immunoSEQ multiplex PCR; TCRdb lists only in-frame clones, some missing. The data contain approximately 73,000 clones, about 64% of them singletons. Sequenced input: PBMCs. The receptors were gathered from a man aged 25-40 years in good health and CMV-seropositive.

This clone has only a few counts. The chain joins TRBV10-3 to TRBJ1-4, with no clear D. This CDR3 contains 13 residues. V gave up 4 bases and J gave up 6 bases, with 9 bases separating them. In germline, CDR1 is ENHRY, CDR2 SYGVKD. The CDR3 region is CAISAGIDEKLFF. CDR3 sequence (DNA): TGTGCCATCAGTGCGGGGATAGATGAAAAACTGTTTTTT.

The V call is TRBV6-5, the J call TRBJ2-1; D unresolved. CDR3 length: 14 amino acids. The V end was cut by 2 bases, the J end by 2 bases, with 7 bases between. From germline, CDR1 is MNHEY and CDR2 SVGAGI. The CDR3 loop is CASSYGGTYNEQFF. The DNA of the CDR3 is TGTGCCAGCAGTTACGGCGGAACCTACAATGAGCAGTTCTTC.

This clone was found a few times. The chain carries TRBV5-4 and TRBJ1-2; no definite D call. V lost 0 bases, J lost 4 bases, and 10 bases lay in between. The CDR3 sequence is 14 residues long. CDR1 and CDR2 (germline): SGHNT, YYREEE (reference sequence). The DNA of the CDR3 is TGTGCCAGCAGCTTGGATAGCCAGTTCTATGGCTACACCTTC. It translates to CASSLDSQFYGYTF.